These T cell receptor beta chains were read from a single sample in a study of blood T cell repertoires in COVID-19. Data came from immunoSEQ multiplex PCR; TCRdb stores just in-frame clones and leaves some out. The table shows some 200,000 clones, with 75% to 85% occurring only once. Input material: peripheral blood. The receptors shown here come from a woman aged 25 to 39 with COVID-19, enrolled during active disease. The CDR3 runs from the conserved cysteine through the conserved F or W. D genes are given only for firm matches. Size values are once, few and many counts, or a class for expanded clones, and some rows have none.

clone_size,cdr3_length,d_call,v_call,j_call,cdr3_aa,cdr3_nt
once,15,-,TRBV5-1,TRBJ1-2,CASSSPGSALHGYTF,TGCGCCAGCAGCTCTCCGGGTTCCGCCTTGCATGGCTACACCTTC
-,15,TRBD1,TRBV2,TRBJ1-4,CASSEGGTGGEKLFF,TGTGCCAGCAGTGAAGGGGGGACAGGGGGAGAAAAACTGTTTTTT
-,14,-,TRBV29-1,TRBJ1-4,CSVGTEQLNEKLFF,TGCAGCGTCGGTACGGAACAGCTTAATGAAAAACTGTTTTTT
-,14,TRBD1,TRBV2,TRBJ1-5,CASSVQGGDQPQHF,TGTGCCAGCAGTGTACAGGGGGGCGATCAGCCCCAGCATTTT
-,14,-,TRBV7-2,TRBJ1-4,CASSLDRSNEKLFF,TGTGCCAGCAGCCTAGACAGGTCGAATGAAAAACTGTTTTTT
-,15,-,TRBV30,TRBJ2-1,CAWTIGGASYNEQFF,TGTGCCTGGACCATCGGAGGGGCCTCCTACAATGAGCAGTTCTTC
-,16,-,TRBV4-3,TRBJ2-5,CASSQETGRSSETQYF,TGCGCCAGCAGCCAAGAGACAGGTCGGTCGTCAGAGACCCAGTACTTC
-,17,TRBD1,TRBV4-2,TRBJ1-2,CASSREMGQPDNYGYTF,TGTGCCAGCAGCCGAGAGATGGGACAGCCCGATAACTATGGCTACACCTTC
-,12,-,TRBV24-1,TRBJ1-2,CATAGAGDGYTF,TGTGCCACCGCTGGGGCAGGAGATGGCTACACCTTC
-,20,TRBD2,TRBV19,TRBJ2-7,CASSFRSESGGLDPPREQYF,TGTGCCAGTAGTTTCCGAAGTGAAAGCGGGGGCCTAGACCCCCCCCGCGAGCAGTACTTC
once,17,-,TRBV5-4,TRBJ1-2,CASSLGVIGVINYGYTF,TGTGCCAGCAGCTTAGGGGTTATTGGGGTCATTAACTATGGCTACACCTTC
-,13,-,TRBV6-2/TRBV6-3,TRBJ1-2,CASSYSAGYGYTF,TGTGCCAGCAGTTACTCAGCGGGCTATGGCTACACCTTC
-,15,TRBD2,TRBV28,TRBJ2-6,CASSPRGAGANVLTF,TGTGCCAGCAGTCCCCGGGGGGCTGGGGCCAACGTCCTGACTTTC
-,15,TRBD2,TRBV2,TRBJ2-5,CASSVAGGVQETQYF,TGTGCCAGCAGTGTAGCGGGAGGGGTCCAAGAGACCCAGTACTTC